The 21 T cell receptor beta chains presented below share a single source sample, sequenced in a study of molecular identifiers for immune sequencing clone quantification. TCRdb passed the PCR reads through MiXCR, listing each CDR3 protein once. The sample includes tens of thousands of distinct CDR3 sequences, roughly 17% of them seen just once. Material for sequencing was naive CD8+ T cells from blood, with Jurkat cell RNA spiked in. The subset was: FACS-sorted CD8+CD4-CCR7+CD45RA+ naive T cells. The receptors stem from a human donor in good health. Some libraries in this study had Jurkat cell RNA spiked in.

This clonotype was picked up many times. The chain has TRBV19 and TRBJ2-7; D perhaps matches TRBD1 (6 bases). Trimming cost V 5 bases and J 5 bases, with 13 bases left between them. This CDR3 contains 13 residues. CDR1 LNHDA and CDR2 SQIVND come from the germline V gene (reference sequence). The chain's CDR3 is CASSPQGPNEQYF. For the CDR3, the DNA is TGTGCCAGTAGTCCACAGGGACCCAACGAGCAGTACTTC.

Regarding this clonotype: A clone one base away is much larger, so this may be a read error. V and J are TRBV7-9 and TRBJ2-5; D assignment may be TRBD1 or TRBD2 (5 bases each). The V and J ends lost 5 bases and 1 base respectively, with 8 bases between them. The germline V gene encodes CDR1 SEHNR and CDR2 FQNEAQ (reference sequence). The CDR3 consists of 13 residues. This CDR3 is CASSRDRQETQYF. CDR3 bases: TGTGCCAGCAGCCGGGACCGCCAAGAGACCCAGTACTTC.

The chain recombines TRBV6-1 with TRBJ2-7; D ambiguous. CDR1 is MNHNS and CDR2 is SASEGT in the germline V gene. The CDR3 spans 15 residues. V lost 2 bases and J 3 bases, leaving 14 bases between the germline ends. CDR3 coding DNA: TGTGCCAGCAGTGAACGGTCGGTCCGTTACTACGAGCAGTACTTC. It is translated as CASSERSVRYYEQYF.

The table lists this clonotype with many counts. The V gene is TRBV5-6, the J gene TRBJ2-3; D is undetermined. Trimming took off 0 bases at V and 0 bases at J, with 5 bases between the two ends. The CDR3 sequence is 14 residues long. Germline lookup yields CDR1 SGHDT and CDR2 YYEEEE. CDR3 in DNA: TGTGCCAGCAGCTTGGCCCGCAGCACAGATACGCAGTATTTT. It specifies CASSLARSTDTQYF.

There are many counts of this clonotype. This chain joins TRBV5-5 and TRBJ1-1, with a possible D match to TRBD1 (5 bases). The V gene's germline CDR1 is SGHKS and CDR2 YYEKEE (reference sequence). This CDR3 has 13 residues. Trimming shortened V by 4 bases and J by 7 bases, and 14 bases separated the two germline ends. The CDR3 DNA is TGTGCCAGCAGCCTGGGGGTGGGCAGTGAAGCTTTCTTT. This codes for CASSLGVGSEAFF.

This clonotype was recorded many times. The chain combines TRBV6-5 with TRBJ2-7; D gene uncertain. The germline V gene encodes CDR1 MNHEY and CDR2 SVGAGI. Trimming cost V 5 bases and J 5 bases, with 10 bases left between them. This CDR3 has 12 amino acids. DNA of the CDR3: TGTGCCAGCAGTACGGCTTCCCACGAGCAGTACTTC. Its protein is CASSTASHEQYF.

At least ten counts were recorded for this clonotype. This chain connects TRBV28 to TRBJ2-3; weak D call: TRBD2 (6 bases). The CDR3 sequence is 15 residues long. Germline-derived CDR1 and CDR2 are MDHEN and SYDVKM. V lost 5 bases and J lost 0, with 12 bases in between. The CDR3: CASSPRRESTDTQYF. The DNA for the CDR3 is TGTGCCAGCAGTCCTCGACGGGAGAGCACAGATACGCAGTATTTT. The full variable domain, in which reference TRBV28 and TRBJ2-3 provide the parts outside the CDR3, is DVKVTQSSRYLVKRTGEKVFLECVQDMDHENMFWYRQDPGLGLRLIYFSYDVKMKEKGDIPEGYSVSREKKERFSLILESASTNQTSMYLCASSPRRESTDTQYFGPGTRLTVL.

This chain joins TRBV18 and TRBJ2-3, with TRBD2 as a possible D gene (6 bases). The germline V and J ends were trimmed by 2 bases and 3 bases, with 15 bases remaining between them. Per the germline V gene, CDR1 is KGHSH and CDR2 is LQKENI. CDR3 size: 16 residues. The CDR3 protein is CASSPGPASVTDTQYF. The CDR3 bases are TGTGCCAGCTCACCAGGTCCGGCTAGCGTAACAGATACGCAGTATTTT. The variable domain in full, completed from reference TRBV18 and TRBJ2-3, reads NAGVMQNPRHLVRRRGQEARLRCSPMKGHSHVYWYRQLPEEGLKFMVYLQKENIIDESGMPKERFSAEFPKEGPSILRIQQVVRGDSAAYFCASSPGPASVTDTQYFGPGTRLTVL.

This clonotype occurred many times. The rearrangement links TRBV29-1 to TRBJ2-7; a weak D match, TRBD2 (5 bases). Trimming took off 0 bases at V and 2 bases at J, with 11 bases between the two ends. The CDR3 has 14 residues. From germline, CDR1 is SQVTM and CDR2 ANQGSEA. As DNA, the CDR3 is TGCAGCGTTGAAGATAACGAGGGCCCCTACGAGCAGTACTTC. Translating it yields CSVEDNEGPYEQYF.

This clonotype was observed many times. The CDR3 spells CASSLRGDTQYF. The CDR3 nucleotides read TGTGCCAGCAGCCTCCGCGGAGATACGCAGTATTTT. V usage is TRBV3-1 and J usage is TRBJ2-3, with D unresolved. This CDR3 has 12 residues. The germline CDR1 and CDR2 sequences are LGHDT and YNNKEL (reference sequence). Trimming took 4 bases from V and 5 from J, leaving 7 bases between them.

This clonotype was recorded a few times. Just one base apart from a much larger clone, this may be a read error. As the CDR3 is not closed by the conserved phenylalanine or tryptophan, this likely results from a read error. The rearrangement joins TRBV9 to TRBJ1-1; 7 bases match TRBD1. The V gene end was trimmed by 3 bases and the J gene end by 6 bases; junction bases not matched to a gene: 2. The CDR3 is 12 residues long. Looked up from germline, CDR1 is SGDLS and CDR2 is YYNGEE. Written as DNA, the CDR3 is TGTGCCAGCAGCGGGGACAGTGCTGAAGCTTTCTCT. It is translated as CASSGDSAEAFS.

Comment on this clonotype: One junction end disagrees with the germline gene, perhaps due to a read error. The CDR3 loop reads CASSPGQGYERYF. CDR3 bases: TGTGCCAGTAGTCCCGGACAGGGGTACGAGCGGTACTTC. J is TRBJ2-7 and V is TRBV19, with 9 bases fitting TRBD1. Germline V gene data show CDR1 as LNHDA and CDR2 as SQIVND (reference sequence). CDR3 length equals 13 residues.

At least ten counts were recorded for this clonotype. CDR3 DNA sequence: TGTGCCAGCAGTTACCGCTACGAGCAGTACTTC. Translation: CASSYRYEQYF. The rearrangement links TRBV6-2 or TRBV6-3 to TRBJ2-7; no clear D gene. Trimming took off 2 bases at V and 3 bases at J, with 2 bases between the two ends. CDR3 length: 11 residues. Germline V gene data show CDR1 as MNHEY and CDR2 as SVGEGT.

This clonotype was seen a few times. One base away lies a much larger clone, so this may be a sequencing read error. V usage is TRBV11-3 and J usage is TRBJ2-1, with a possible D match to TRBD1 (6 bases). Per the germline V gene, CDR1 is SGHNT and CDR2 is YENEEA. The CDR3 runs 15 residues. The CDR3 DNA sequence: TGTGCCAGCAGCCACAGGGAGAGCTCCTACAATGGGCAGTTCTTC. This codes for CASSHRESSYNGQFF.

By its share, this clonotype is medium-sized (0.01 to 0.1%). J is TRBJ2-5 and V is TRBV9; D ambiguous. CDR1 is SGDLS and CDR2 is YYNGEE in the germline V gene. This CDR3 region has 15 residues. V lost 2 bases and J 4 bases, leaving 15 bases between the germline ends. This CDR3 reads CASSVDPANVETQYF. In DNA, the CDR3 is TGTGCCAGCAGCGTGGACCCCGCCAACGTAGAGACCCAGTACTTC.

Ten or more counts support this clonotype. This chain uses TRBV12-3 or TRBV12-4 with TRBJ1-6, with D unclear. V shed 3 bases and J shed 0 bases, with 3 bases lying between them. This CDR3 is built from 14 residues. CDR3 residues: CASSFRSYNSPLHF. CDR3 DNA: TGTGCCAGCAGTTTCCGCTCCTATAATTCACCCCTCCACTTT.

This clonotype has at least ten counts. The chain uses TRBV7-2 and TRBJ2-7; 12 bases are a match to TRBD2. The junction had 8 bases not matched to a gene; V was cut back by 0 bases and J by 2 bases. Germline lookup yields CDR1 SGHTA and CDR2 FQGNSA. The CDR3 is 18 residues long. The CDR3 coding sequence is TGTGCCAGCAGCTTAGCCGGGGGGACTAGCGGGCTAGCCTACGAGCAGTACTTC. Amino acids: CASSLAGGTSGLAYEQYF.

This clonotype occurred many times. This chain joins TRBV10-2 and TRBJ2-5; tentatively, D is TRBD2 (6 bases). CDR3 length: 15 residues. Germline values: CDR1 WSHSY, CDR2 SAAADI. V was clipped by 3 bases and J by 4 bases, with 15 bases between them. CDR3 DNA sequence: TGCGCCAGCAGTGAATTAGGGACTCCAGCAGAGACCCAGTACTTC. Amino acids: CASSELGTPAETQYF.

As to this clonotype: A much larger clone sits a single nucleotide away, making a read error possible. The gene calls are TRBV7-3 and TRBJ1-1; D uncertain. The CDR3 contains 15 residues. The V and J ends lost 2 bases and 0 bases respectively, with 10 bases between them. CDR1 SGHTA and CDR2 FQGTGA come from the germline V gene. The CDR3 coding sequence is TGTGCCAGCAGCTTAGGGGAGGTCCTGAACACTGAAGCTTTCTTT. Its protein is CASSLGEVLNTEAFF.

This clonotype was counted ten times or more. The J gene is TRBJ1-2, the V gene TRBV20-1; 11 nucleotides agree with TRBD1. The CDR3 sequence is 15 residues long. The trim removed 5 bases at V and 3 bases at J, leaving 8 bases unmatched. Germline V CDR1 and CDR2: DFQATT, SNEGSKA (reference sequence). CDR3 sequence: CSASPGQGAHYGYTF. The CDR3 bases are TGCAGTGCTTCCCCCGGACAGGGGGCGCACTATGGCTACACCTTC.

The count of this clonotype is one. In DNA form, the CDR3 reads TGTGCCAGCAGCTTATCGGGGGGCCTCGAGACCCAGTACTTC. As protein: CASSLSGGLETQYF. The V gene is TRBV7-6, the J gene TRBJ2-5; D might be TRBD2 (7 bases). Trimming stripped 2 bases from V and 5 bases from J, with 12 bases between. The germline V gene encodes CDR1 SGHVS and CDR2 FNYEAQ. This CDR3 has 14 residues.